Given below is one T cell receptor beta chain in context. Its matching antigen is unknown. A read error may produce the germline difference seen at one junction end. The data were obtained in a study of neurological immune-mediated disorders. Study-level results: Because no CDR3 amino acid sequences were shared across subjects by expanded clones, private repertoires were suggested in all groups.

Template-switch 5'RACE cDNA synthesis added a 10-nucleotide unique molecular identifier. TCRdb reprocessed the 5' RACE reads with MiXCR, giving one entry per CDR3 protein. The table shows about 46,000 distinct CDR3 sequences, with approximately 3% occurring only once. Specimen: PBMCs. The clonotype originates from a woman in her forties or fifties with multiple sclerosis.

This CDR3 is CSARDQGNNSTLNF. The CDR3 nucleotides are TGCAGTGCTAGGGACCAGGGGAATAATTCCACCCTCAACTTT. The chain couples TRBV20-1 to TRBJ1-6; a possible D gene is TRBD1 (6 bases). CDR3 size: 14 residues. Germline loops: CDR1 DFQATT, CDR2 SNEGSKA (reference sequence).